This T cell receptor beta chain stems from a study of cytomegalovirus exposure and HLA in healthy donors. Study background: Unique TCR beta sequences numbering 95 million to 130 million came from around 180 million T cells in an earlier analysis.

Germline assignment: CDR1 KGHSH and CDR2 LQKENI. This CDR3 is 12 amino acids long. The V end was cut by 3 bases, the J end by 11 bases, with 13 bases between. PCR used 60 Vbeta primers and 13 Jbeta primers. The repertoire was sequenced with immunoSEQ multiplex PCR; TCRdb's copy has only in-frame clones and lacks some. The repertoire consists of about 200,000 clones, with roughly four fifths occurring once and the leading ten covering 1.4%. About this clone: Its matching antigen is unknown.

Findings and caveats of the study: The majority of TCR sequences were rare, yet some public TCRs appeared in many donors. Per published reports, the classifier diagnosed cytomegalovirus status with high specificity and sensitivity.

The chain employs TRBV18 and TRBJ1-1; perhaps TRBD1 as D (6 bases). The specimen was PBMCs. This TCR came from a girl under 18 in good health and CMV-seronegative. The CDR3 spells CASSPRDKVAFF. In nucleotides, the CDR3 is TGTGCCAGCTCACCCCGGGACAAGGTGGCTTTCTTT.